The 11 T cell receptor beta chains reported below all come from one sample, sequenced in a study of T-cell reconstitution after alpha-beta-depleted transplantation in children. Construction of the TCRbeta library involved unique molecular identifiers. MiXCR, applied by TCRdb to the PCR reads, yields one record per CDR3 protein. The sample yields 250,000 or so distinct CDR3 sequences, around 7.5% seen once. The sequenced sample was PBMCs, mostly from graft donor cells, obtained 180 days after TCRalphabeta/CD19-depleted stem cell transplant. The receptors shown here come from a male patient under 18 who had a stem cell transplant for acute lymphoblastic leukemia, so the T cells may come from the graft donor.

In this sample, this clonotype turned up many times. The chain joins TRBV7-4 to TRBJ1-5; no clear D. The CDR3 consists of 10 residues. Germline-derived CDR1 and CDR2 are SGHVT and SQSDAQ. Trimming left V 5 bases short and J 4 bases short, with 0 bases between. CDR3 nucleotide sequence: TGTGCCAGCAGCAATCAGCCCCAGCATTTT. Translating gives CASSNQPQHF.

This clonotype was found many times. The J gene is TRBJ2-3, the V gene TRBV7-9; D ambiguous. This CDR3 spans 15 amino acids. Germline CDR1 SEHNR, CDR2 FQNEAQ (reference sequence). Trimming shortened V by 5 bases and J by 3 bases, and 15 bases separated the two germline ends. The CDR3, as DNA: TGTGCCAGCAGCGTTGGTCCAGTTTCAACAGATACGCAGTATTTT. Translation: CASSVGPVSTDTQYF.

This clonotype has a count of ten or more. V gene TRBV28 combines with J gene TRBJ1-5, with D possibly TRBD1 on 5 matching bases. This CDR3 is 15 amino acids long. Trimming removed 8 bases from V and 2 bases from J, with 16 bases in between. The V gene's germline CDR1 is MDHEN and CDR2 SYDVKM. The CDR3 coding sequence is TGTGCCAGCCACCCCGGGGAACAGGGCAATCAGCCCCAGCATTTT. Residues: CASHPGEQGNQPQHF.

This clonotype came up many times. The gene calls are TRBV7-9 and TRBJ2-3; D might be TRBD1 or TRBD2, each matching 6 bases. The V gene lost 8 bases and the J gene lost 4 bases, with 16 bases spanning the gap. The CDR3 is made up of 14 amino acids. CDR1 SEHNR and CDR2 FQNEAQ come from the germline V gene (reference sequence). The CDR3 reads CASGDRGTPDTQYF. In DNA form, the CDR3 reads TGTGCCAGCGGCGACCGGGGGACACCAGATACGCAGTATTTT.

This clonotype was detected many times. The chain links TRBV3-1 to TRBJ2-3; 11 nucleotides align to TRBD2. Unmatched junction bases numbered 6, after V lost 6 bases and J lost 1 base. CDR3 length equals 16 residues. The germline CDR1 and CDR2 sequences are LGHDT and YNNKEL (reference sequence). In nucleotides, the CDR3 is TGTGCCAGCAGTTCAAGGACTAGCGGGCGCACAGATACGCAGTATTTT. It codes for CASSSRTSGRTDTQYF.

At least ten counts were recorded for this clonotype. This chain links TRBV2 with TRBJ2-5, with 9 nucleotides matching TRBD2. V dropped 6 bases and J dropped 4; count of bases not matched to a gene: 6. Germline CDR1 reads SNHLY; CDR2 reads FYNNEI. This CDR3 has 14 amino acids. CDR3 nucleotide sequence: TGTGCCAGCAGAAAGGGACTAGCCGGAGAGACCCAGTACTTC. Amino acid sequence: CASRKGLAGETQYF.

Ten or more counts support this clonotype. The chain recombines TRBV18 with TRBJ2-1; TRBD2 agrees at 11 bases. J was trimmed by 7 bases and V by 6 bases; bases with no gene match: 8. The germline V gene encodes CDR1 KGHSH and CDR2 LQKENI. This CDR3 region has 15 residues. The CDR3, as DNA: TGTGCCAGCTCCCCGACTAGCGGGATTGAGAATGAGCAGTTCTTC. It yields the protein CASSPTSGIENEQFF.

CDR3 in amino acids: CASSFSGLLAKNIQYF. Written as DNA, the CDR3 is TGTGCCAGCAGCTTTAGCGGCCTCCTAGCCAAAAACATTCAGTACTTC. The gene calls are TRBV5-4 and TRBJ2-4; D is possibly TRBD2 (6 bases). The ends were cut back, 2 bases at V and 0 bases at J, with 12 bases in the middle. CDR3 size: 16 residues. Looked up from germline, CDR1 is SGHNT and CDR2 is YYREEE (reference sequence). Based on the CDR3 plus reference TRBV5-4 and TRBJ2-4, the full variable domain is ETGVTQSPTHLIKTRGQQVTLRCSSQSGHNTVSWYQQALGQGPQFIFQYYREEENGRGNFPPRFSGLQFPNYSSELNVNALELDDSALYLCASSFSGLLAKNIQYFGAGTRLSVL.

This clonotype was seen at least ten times. The chain uses TRBV28 and TRBJ2-7, with no clear D. Germline V lookup: CDR1 MDHEN, CDR2 SYDVKM. The CDR3 is made up of 14 amino acids. Trimming cost V 2 bases and J 3 bases, with 11 bases left between them. CDR3 sequence reads: CASSLPGSHYEQYF. The CDR3 DNA reads as TGTGCCAGCAGTTTACCCGGCAGCCACTACGAGCAGTACTTC. The full variable domain, completed using reference TRBV28 and TRBJ2-7, is DVKVTQSSRYLVKRTGEKVFLECVQDMDHENMFWYRQDPGLGLRLIYFSYDVKMKEKGDIPEGYSVSREKKERFSLILESASTNQTSMYLCASSLPGSHYEQYFGPGTRLTVT.

This clonotype was detected many times. The J gene is TRBJ2-7, the V gene TRBV12-5; tentative D call: TRBD1 (6 bases). This CDR3 region has 15 residues. The V and J ends lost 6 bases and 0 bases respectively, with 15 bases between them. Germline V gene data show CDR1 as LGHNT and CDR2 as FRNRAP. CDR3 sequence reads: CASGLDRLGSYEQYF. The CDR3 DNA is TGTGCTAGTGGCCTGGACAGATTAGGCTCCTACGAGCAGTACTTC.

This clonotype was detected ten times or more. The chain recombines TRBV5-5 with TRBJ2-1; D gene uncertain. The CDR3 is 13 residues long. V was trimmed by 0 bases and J by 8 bases, leaving 9 bases between them. Germline-derived CDR1 and CDR2 are SGHKS and YYEKEE (reference sequence). This CDR3 reads CASSLVMQDEQFF. The CDR3 coding sequence is TGTGCCAGCAGCTTGGTAATGCAGGATGAGCAGTTCTTC.